Presented here are 32 T cell receptor beta chains from one specimen sequenced in a study of blood T cell repertoires in COVID-19. Using immunoSEQ multiplex PCR, the repertoire was profiled, and TCRdb retains in-frame clones only, with some absent. The sample lists approximately 260,000 clones, almost 90% occurring once. Input material: peripheral blood. Receptors were obtained from a woman aged 55-70 years with COVID-19, enrolled during active disease.

This chain links TRBV4-3 with TRBJ1-4; D may be TRBD1 (6 bases). There are 15 residues in the CDR3. Trimming removed 5 bases from V and 7 bases from J, with 17 bases in between. In germline, CDR1 is LGHNA, CDR2 YSLEER. The DNA of the CDR3 is TGCGCCAGCAGCTTAACCGGGACATCGGGTGAAAAACTGTTTTTT. It codes for CASSLTGTSGEKLFF.

This clone was observed a handful of times. This chain uses TRBV19 with TRBJ1-1, with 8 nucleotides matching TRBD1. Per the germline V gene, CDR1 is LNHDA and CDR2 is SQIVND (reference sequence). Trimming took 11 bases from V and 4 from J; bases not matched to a gene: 9. The CDR3 is 13 residues long. The CDR3 loop is CAGSSDRATEAFF. DNA of the CDR3: TGTGCCGGGAGCTCGGACAGGGCCACTGAAGCTTTCTTT. The complete variable domain, with remaining parts taken from reference TRBV19 and TRBJ1-1, reads DGGITQSPKYLFRKEGQNVTLSCEQNLNHDAMYWYRQDPGQGLRLIYYSQIVNDFQKGDIAEGYSVSREKKESFPLTVTSAQKNPTAFYLCAGSSDRATEAFFGQGTRLTVV.

In its sample, this clone was seen a few times. The rearrangement links TRBV4-1 to TRBJ1-1; D unclear. The V end lost 1 base, the J end lost 0 bases, and 15 bases lay between the germline ends. The CDR3 totals 17 residues. Germline V lookup: CDR1 MGHRA, CDR2 YSYEKL. For the CDR3, the DNA is TGCGCCAGCAGCCAAGTTTCGGCCAGGCAGATGAACACTGAAGCTTTCTTT. Residues: CASSQVSARQMNTEAFF.

This clone was seen just once. The gene calls are TRBV19 and TRBJ2-3; D is undetermined. CDR3 length: 13 residues. The ends were cut back, 3 bases at V and 4 bases at J, with 8 bases in the middle. CDR1 is LNHDA and CDR2 is SQIVND in the germline V gene (reference sequence). CDR3 DNA sequence: TGTGCCAGTAGTATGAGGCTAGCAGATACGCAGTATTTT. This sequence encodes CASSMRLADTQYF.

The V and J genes are TRBV7-3 and TRBJ2-2, with 9 bases lining up with TRBD1. Germline trimming cut 5 bases from V and 4 bases from J; bases unmatched to any gene: 14. The CDR3 loop spans 18 amino acids. The germline V gene has CDR1 SGHTA and CDR2 FQGTGA. In DNA, the CDR3 is TGTGCCAGCAGCGTTAAGACAGGGGGACTCACAAGCACCGGGGAGCTGTTTTTT. This encodes CASSVKTGGLTSTGELFF. The full variable domain, in which reference TRBV7-3 and TRBJ2-2 provide the parts outside the CDR3, is GAGVSQTPSNKVTEKGKYVELRCDPISGHTALYWYRQSLGQGPEFLIYFQGTGAADDSGLPNDRFFAVRPEGSVSTLKIQRTERGDSAVYLCASSVKTGGLTSTGELFFGEGSRLTVL.

The chain uses TRBV9 and TRBJ2-3, with TRBD2 identical over 11 bases. V shed 4 bases and J 6 bases; nucleotides not matched to a gene: 10. Germline CDR1 and CDR2: SGDLS and YYNGEE. This CDR3 spans 16 amino acids. CDR3 protein: CASSPSLAGVWDTQYF. For the CDR3, the DNA is TGTGCCAGCAGCCCTTCACTAGCGGGGGTTTGGGATACGCAGTATTTT.

The CDR3 region has the DNA TGTGCCAGCAGTACTACGGGACTGCAGACCACTGAAGCTTTCTTT. It specifies CASSTTGLQTTEAFF. This chain uses TRBV6-5 with TRBJ1-1, with a possible D match to TRBD1 (5 bases). The V end lost 5 bases, the J end lost 4 bases, and 17 bases lay between the germline ends. Germline V gene lookup returns CDR1 MNHEY and CDR2 SVGAGI. The CDR3 runs 15 residues.

This chain connects TRBV21-1 to TRBJ1-1; the table's D gene call, TRBD1, was not cross checked with the DNA. TRBV21-1 is annotated as a pseudogene. The CDR3 is 14 amino acids. CDR3 sequence reads: CASRQTVLNTEAFF. DNA of the CDR3: TGTGCCAGCAGACAGACAGTTTTGAACACTGAAGCTTTCTTT.

The J gene is TRBJ2-1, the V gene TRBV10-3, with D maybe TRBD2 (6 bases). Looked up from germline, CDR1 is ENHRY and CDR2 is SYGVKD. This CDR3 is built from 16 residues. V was cut by 6 bases and J by 1 base, with 16 bases left in between. CDR3 nucleotide sequence: TGTGCCATCAGAGGACCCGGGACTTCATCCTACAATGAGCAGTTCTTC. Protein sequence: CAIRGPGTSSYNEQFF.

The chain joins TRBV4-2 to TRBJ2-5; 10 bases are a match to TRBD2. The CDR3 has 18 amino acids. Germline values: CDR1 LGHNA, CDR2 YNFKEQ. Unmatched junction bases numbered 14, after V lost 4 bases and J lost 3 bases. CDR3 DNA: TGTGCCAGCAGCCGTTCCACGTTAGCGGGGGGCCGGGAAGAGACCCAGTACTTC. Translated, it gives CASSRSTLAGGREETQYF.

The rearrangement joins TRBV6-2 or TRBV6-3 to TRBJ1-5; D ambiguous. The CDR3 is 14 amino acids. Germline V CDR1 and CDR2: MNHEY, SVGEGT. Trimming stripped 2 bases from V and 7 bases from J, with 12 bases between. Here the CDR3 DNA reads TGTGCCAGCAGTTACGTAGCAGGAGGCCAGCCCCAGCATTTT. Translated, it gives CASSYVAGGQPQHF.

As to this clone: Its ends do not fully match the called genes, so a read error is possible. The chain joins TRBV7-9 to TRBJ1-3; 10 bases fit TRBD1. The CDR3 extends over 12 amino acids. The germline V gene has CDR1 SEHNR and CDR2 FQNEAQ (reference sequence). CDR3 DNA sequence: TGTGCCAGCAGCTTAGCTGCCGGGACAGGGGAGTTT. Its protein product is CASSLAAGTGEF.

This chain links TRBV19 with TRBJ2-1, with 7 bases matching TRBD1. With 4 bases clipped from V and 2 bases from J, the junction kept 8 bases outside the gene matches. Germline V lookup: CDR1 LNHDA, CDR2 SQIVND (reference sequence). This CDR3 has 16 amino acids. As DNA, the CDR3 is TGTGCCAGTAGTAGGGCAGGGGGTCCCCCCTACAATGAGCAGTTCTTC. Translating it yields CASSRAGGPPYNEQFF.

The chain is built from TRBV5-1 and TRBJ2-5, with 9 bases lining up with TRBD2. The V segment lost 6 bases and the J segment 5 bases; nucleotides outside the gene matches: 11. The CDR3 totals 15 residues. CDR1 SGHRS and CDR2 YFSETQ come from the germline V gene. The CDR3 nucleotides read TGCGCCAGCATGGTCTTCCCCGGGACTAGCGAGACCCAGTACTTC. As protein: CASMVFPGTSETQYF.

The chain uses TRBV4-2 and TRBJ1-6; no definite D call. The V end lost 2 bases, the J end lost 7 bases, and 12 bases lay between the germline ends. Germline V lookup: CDR1 LGHNA, CDR2 YNFKEQ. The CDR3 is 15 residues long. The CDR3 loop reads CASSQWEGGNSPLHF. The CDR3 DNA reads TGTGCCAGCAGCCAATGGGAGGGAGGAAATTCACCCCTCCACTTT.

The gene calls are TRBV27 and TRBJ2-7; no reliable D call. Germline loops: CDR1 MNHEY, CDR2 SMNVEV (reference sequence). The ends were cut back, 1 base at V and 5 bases at J, with 6 bases in the middle. The CDR3 consists of 12 residues. CDR3: CASSLWLNEQYF. The DNA of the CDR3 is TGTGCCAGCAGTTTATGGCTCAACGAGCAGTACTTC.

The gene calls are TRBV9 and TRBJ2-3; a possible D gene is TRBD2 (6 bases). Germline V CDR1 and CDR2: SGDLS, YYNGEE. Trimming stripped 4 bases from V and 0 bases from J, with 15 bases between. The length of the CDR3 is 16 residues. The CDR3 is CASSPLEGLSTDTQYF. CDR3 sequence (DNA): TGTGCCAGCAGCCCCTTGGAGGGGCTCAGCACAGATACGCAGTATTTT. Full variable domain (outside the CDR3, taken from reference TRBV9 and TRBJ2-3): DSGVTQTPKHLITATGQRVTLRCSPRSGDLSVYWYQQSLDQGLQFLIQYYNGEERAKGNILERFSAQQFPDLHSELNLSSLELGDSALYFCASSPLEGLSTDTQYFGPGTRLTVL.

The chain couples TRBV11-2 to TRBJ2-7, with 10 bases that match TRBD1. The CDR3 is 15 residues long. With 3 bases clipped from V and 5 bases from J, the junction kept 7 bases outside the gene matches. Germline CDR1 and CDR2: SGHAT and FQNNGV. CDR3 protein: CASSLAPGQGNEQYF. DNA for the CDR3: TGTGCCAGCAGCTTGGCTCCGGGACAGGGGAACGAGCAGTACTTC. Combining the CDR3 with reference TRBV11-2 and TRBJ2-7 gives the whole variable domain EAGVAQSPRYKIIEKRQSVAFWCNPISGHATLYWYQQILGQGPKLLIQFQNNGVVDDSQLPKDRFSAERLKGVDSTLKIQPAKLEDSAVYLCASSLAPGQGNEQYFGPGTRLTVT.

The rearrangement joins TRBV11-2 to TRBJ2-3; possibly TRBD1 for D (6 bases). Germline V gene sequence: CDR1 SGHAT, CDR2 FQNNGV. Trimming took 6 bases from V and 0 from J, leaving 10 bases between them. The CDR3 consists of 14 residues. Here the CDR3 reads CASSQTGSTDTQYF. The CDR3 DNA follows: TGTGCCAGCAGTCAAACAGGGAGCACAGATACGCAGTATTTT.

J is TRBJ1-6 and V is TRBV4-1, with D unresolved. The CDR3 contains 13 residues. CDR1 is MGHRA and CDR2 is YSYEKL in the germline V gene. V lost 4 bases and J lost 4, with 5 bases in between. In DNA form, the CDR3 reads TGCGCCAGCAGCCCGACTTATAATTCACCCCTCCACTTT. This sequence encodes CASSPTYNSPLHF.

The chain combines TRBV11-2 with TRBJ2-7; the D is unclear. V lost 5 bases to trimming and J lost 9 bases, with 11 bases between them. Per the germline V gene, CDR1 is SGHAT and CDR2 is FQNNGV. This CDR3 region has 11 residues. The CDR3 loop reads CASSQPSGQYF. For the CDR3, the DNA is TGTGCCAGCAGCCAACCTTCGGGGCAGTACTTC.

V usage is TRBV5-1 and J usage is TRBJ1-2; 9 nucleotides line up with TRBD1. The CDR3 has 16 amino acids. CDR1 and CDR2 from the germline V gene are SGHRS and YFSETQ. V dropped 1 base and J dropped 1; count of bases not matched to a gene: 5. CDR3 loop: CASSLLRTGVNYGYTF. For the CDR3, the DNA is TGCGCCAGCAGCTTGTTGAGGACAGGGGTTAACTATGGCTACACCTTC.

This rearrangement joins TRBV19 to TRBJ2-3; a weak D match, TRBD2 (7 bases). The germline V gene encodes CDR1 LNHDA and CDR2 SQIVND (reference sequence). The V and J ends lost 7 bases and 9 bases respectively, with 23 bases between them. CDR3 length: 15 amino acids. Here the CDR3 DNA reads TGTGCCAGTAACGGGGAGGGGGGGCCGATGGGGACGCAGTATTTT. Amino acids: CASNGEGGPMGTQYF.

The rearrangement joins TRBV4-2 to TRBJ1-1; the D is unclear. With 5 bases removed from V and 2 bases from J, the gap between germline ends came to 18 bases. The CDR3 is 16 amino acids. The germline V gene has CDR1 LGHNA and CDR2 YNFKEQ. Here the CDR3 DNA reads TGTGCCAGCAGCACGTCCCCCGGGTCGAGAAACACTGAAGCTTTCTTT. The encoded protein is CASSTSPGSRNTEAFF.

The rearrangement uses TRBV19 and TRBJ1-2; no clear D gene. Germline V gene lookup returns CDR1 LNHDA and CDR2 SQIVND (reference sequence). The V end lost 9 bases, the J end lost 2 bases, and 10 bases lay between the germline ends. The CDR3 runs to 12 residues. The CDR3 bases are TGTGCCAGCCGCGGGGTAAACTATGGCTACACCTTC. It yields the protein CASRGVNYGYTF. The complete variable domain, with remaining parts taken from reference TRBV19 and TRBJ1-2, reads DGGITQSPKYLFRKEGQNVTLSCEQNLNHDAMYWYRQDPGQGLRLIYYSQIVNDFQKGDIAEGYSVSREKKESFPLTVTSAQKNPTAFYLCASRGVNYGYTFGSGTRLTVV.

This clone was seen once. The rearrangement links TRBV4-1 to TRBJ1-5; 10 nucleotides agree with TRBD1. J lost 6 bases, V lost 0 bases, and 5 bases had no gene match. The CDR3 runs 16 residues. Germline CDR1 and CDR2: MGHRA and YSYEKL. CDR3 sequence: CASSQEKTGGIQPQHF. CDR3 bases: TGCGCCAGCAGCCAAGAAAAGACAGGGGGCATTCAGCCCCAGCATTTT.

In the case of this clone: Other DNA sequences of this sample code for an identical CDR3. The rearrangement joins TRBV6-5 to TRBJ2-7; TRBD2 might be the D (5 bases). Trimming left V 0 bases short and J 0 bases short, with 6 bases between. CDR1 is MNHEY and CDR2 is SVGAGI in the germline V gene. CDR3 length: 14 residues. CDR3 nucleotide sequence: TGTGCCAGCAGTTACTCCCGGGGCTCCTACGAGCAGTACTTC. Translated, it gives CASSYSRGSYEQYF.

V gene TRBV4-2 combines with J gene TRBJ2-2; 12 bases align to TRBD1. Unmatched junction bases numbered 9, after V lost 2 bases and J lost 5 bases. This CDR3 region has 18 residues. CDR1 is LGHNA, CDR2 YNFKEQ, per germline. DNA of the CDR3: TGTGCCAGCAGCCAATTCGGGACAGGGGGCGCGGGGACCGGGGAGCTGTTTTTT. Protein product: CASSQFGTGGAGTGELFF.

The chain is built from TRBV15 and TRBJ1-5, with 7 nucleotides matching TRBD1. The V gene end was trimmed by 3 bases and the J gene end by 7 bases; junction bases not matched to a gene: 12. The CDR3 totals 16 residues. CDR1 and CDR2 (germline): LNHNV, YYDKDF (reference sequence). Written as DNA, the CDR3 is TGTGCCACCAGCAGTCTCAGACAGGGTAGATGGCAGCCCCAGCATTTT. This codes for CATSSLRQGRWQPQHF.

This sequence joins TRBV6-9 and TRBJ1-4; weak D call: TRBD1 (6 bases). The V end lost 3 bases, the J end lost 6 bases, and 11 bases lay between the germline ends. The CDR3 consists of 14 residues. The germline V gene encodes CDR1 MNHGY and CDR2 SVAAGI. The CDR3 region has the DNA TGTGCCAGCAGTTACAGGGGCTATTATGAAAAACTGTTTTTT. It translates to CASSYRGYYEKLFF.

The chain uses TRBV7-2 and TRBJ2-2; TRBD2 aligns across 11 bases. Germline V CDR1 and CDR2: SGHTA, FQGNSA. Trimming at V came to 5 bases and at J to 1 base, leaving 6 bases not matched to a gene. This CDR3 has 17 amino acids. CDR3 protein: CASSQSGLAVNTGELFF. The CDR3 nucleotides are TGTGCCAGCAGCCAATCGGGACTAGCGGTGAACACCGGGGAGCTGTTTTTT.

V gene TRBV5-1 combines with J gene TRBJ1-1, with no clear D. The V and J ends lost 5 bases and 1 base respectively, with 9 bases between them. Germline V CDR1 and CDR2: SGHRS, YFSETQ. The CDR3 is 13 amino acids. The CDR3: CASREHANTEAFF. CDR3 nucleotide sequence: TGCGCCAGCAGAGAACACGCGAACACTGAAGCTTTCTTT. Based on the CDR3 plus reference TRBV5-1 and TRBJ1-1, the full variable domain is KAGVTQTPRYLIKTRGQQVTLSCSPISGHRSVSWYQQTPGQGLQFLFEYFSETQRNKGNFPGRFSGRQFSNSRSEMNVSTLELGDSALYLCASREHANTEAFFGQGTRLTVV.